Each of the 20 T cell receptor beta chains below was sequenced from the same sample in a study of blood T cell repertoires in COVID-19. Sequencing used immunoSEQ multiplex PCR; TCRdb keeps in-frame clones, though not all of them. In the table there are hundreds of thousands of clones, roughly nine tenths of which are singletons. The specimen sequenced was PBMCs or T cells enriched from blood (not recorded which). All receptors derive from a man under 40 who had recovered from COVID-19.

The V gene is TRBV4-1, the J gene TRBJ1-6; D is ambiguous. Trimming shortened V by 4 bases and J by 9 bases, and 10 bases separated the two germline ends. CDR3 size: 13 residues. Germline CDR1 reads MGHRA; CDR2 reads YSYEKL. This CDR3 is CASSPLSSSPLHF. The DNA of the CDR3 is TGCGCCAGCAGCCCCTTGTCCAGTTCACCCCTCCACTTT.

This sequence joins TRBV13 and TRBJ2-7, with TRBD2 matching over 10 bases. Looked up from germline, CDR1 is PRHDT and CDR2 is FYEKMQ (reference sequence). The CDR3 runs to 17 residues. V shed 5 bases, J shed 1 base, and the junction held 11 bases outside the gene matches. CDR3 in DNA: TGTGCCAGCAGCCAGCGGGAGGGCATGTCTAGGTCCTACGAGCAGTACTTC. The encoded protein is CASSQREGMSRSYEQYF.

The chain is built from TRBV3-1 (or the pseudogene TRBV3-2) and TRBJ2-1; TRBD2 matches at 9 bases. The J segment lost 6 bases and the V segment lost 2 bases, leaving 8 bases of the junction unmatched. Germline V lookup: CDR1 LGHDT, CDR2 YNNKEL (reference sequence). CDR3 size: 16 residues. DNA for the CDR3: TGTGCCAGCAGCCAATTGATGGCGGGAGGGCGCAATGAGCAGTTCTTC. This codes for CASSQLMAGGRNEQFF.

This clone was counted between two and nine times. The chain joins TRBV5-1 to TRBJ2-7; 7 nucleotides align to TRBD2. From germline, CDR1 is SGHRS and CDR2 YFSETQ. V lost 5 bases to trimming and J lost 1 base; unmatched junction nucleotides: 15. CDR3 size: 17 residues. The chain's CDR3 is CASRPREASSTSYEQYF. Written as DNA, the CDR3 is TGCGCCAGCAGACCACGGGAGGCCTCAAGCACATCCTACGAGCAGTACTTC. Using reference TRBV5-1 and TRBJ2-7 for the parts outside the CDR3, the full variable domain is KAGVTQTPRYLIKTRGQQVTLSCSPISGHRSVSWYQQTPGQGLQFLFEYFSETQRNKGNFPGRFSGRQFSNSRSEMNVSTLELGDSALYLCASRPREASSTSYEQYFGPGTRLTVT.

This clone came up once. The rearrangement uses TRBV27 and TRBJ1-5; D might be TRBD1 (5 bases). The CDR3 covers 18 residues. V was shortened by 1 base and J by 2 bases, with 18 bases between the two germline ends. CDR1 and CDR2 (germline): MNHEY, SMNVEV (reference sequence). CDR3 nucleotides: TGTGCCAGCAGTTTATACCCAGGGTCGGCAACGGGCAATCAGCCCCAGCATTTT. Protein sequence: CASSLYPGSATGNQPQHF.

The genes are TRBV2 and TRBJ1-5; 11 nucleotides match TRBD1. CDR3 size: 15 residues. V lost 6 bases, J lost 3 bases, and 4 bases stayed unmatched. Germline CDR1 SNHLY, CDR2 FYNNEI. The CDR3 region is CASRRTGGDNQPQHF. CDR3 coding DNA: TGTGCCAGCAGAAGGACAGGGGGCGACAATCAGCCCCAGCATTTT.

A word on this clone: This sample also contains other DNA sequences that code for the same CDR3. The chain has TRBV19 and TRBJ1-5; 7 positions match TRBD1. This CDR3 spans 13 amino acids. J lost 2 bases, V lost 5 bases, and 0 bases had no gene match. Germline V CDR1 and CDR2: LNHDA, SQIVND (reference sequence). CDR3 loop: CASSGTGNQPQHF. The CDR3 coding sequence is TGTGCCAGTAGTGGGACAGGCAATCAGCCCCAGCATTTT.

The J gene is TRBJ2-1, the V gene TRBV7-9; tentative D call: TRBD1 (6 bases). Germline CDR1 SEHNR, CDR2 FQNEAQ (reference sequence). Trimming removed 7 bases from V and 1 base from J, with 14 bases in between. The CDR3 runs to 15 residues. The CDR3 region is CASIPWGPSYNEQFF. CDR3 coding DNA: TGTGCCAGCATCCCATGGGGGCCTTCCTACAATGAGCAGTTCTTC.

The chain employs TRBV9 and TRBJ1-4; D is unclear. The V end was cut by 3 bases, the J end by 2 bases, with 11 bases between. The CDR3 sequence is 15 residues long. CDR1 and CDR2 (germline): SGDLS, YYNGEE. CDR3 sequence (DNA): TGTGCCAGCAGCGCGCGGAGTGGGACTAATGAAAAACTGTTTTTT. Its translation: CASSARSGTNEKLFF. The whole variable domain, filled in from reference TRBV9 and TRBJ1-4, reads DSGVTQTPKHLITATGQRVTLRCSPRSGDLSVYWYQQSLDQGLQFLIQYYNGEERAKGNILERFSAQQFPDLHSELNLSSLELGDSALYFCASSARSGTNEKLFFGSGTQLSVL.

The chain has TRBV9 and TRBJ1-2, with 8 bases aligning to TRBD1. Germline V lookup: CDR1 SGDLS, CDR2 YYNGEE. V trimming: 4 bases; J trimming: 2 bases; junction bases outside the gene matches: 7. The CDR3 loop spans 15 amino acids. In DNA, the CDR3 is TGTGCCAGCAGCCTCTCGACAGGGGTAAACTATGGCTACACCTTC. The encoded protein is CASSLSTGVNYGYTF.

This chain's CDR3 is CASSLATGNQYF. CDR3 nucleotide sequence: TGTGCCAGCAGCTTGGCCACGGGAAACCAGTACTTC. The gene calls are TRBV5-6 and TRBJ2-5; D is perhaps TRBD2 (5 bases). Germline CDR1 is SGHDT and CDR2 is YYEEEE. CDR3 size: 12 residues. With 0 bases removed from V and 10 bases from J, the gap between germline ends came to 10 bases.

The chain recombines TRBV27 with TRBJ2-1; D call uncertain. The germline V gene has CDR1 MNHEY and CDR2 SMNVEV (reference sequence). The V end lost 1 base, the J end lost 7 bases, and 11 bases lay between the germline ends. This CDR3 has 14 amino acids. CDR3 protein: CASSLLVRVNEQFF. CDR3 coding DNA: TGTGCCAGCAGTTTATTAGTCCGGGTGAATGAGCAGTTCTTC.

The chain recombines TRBV5-4 with TRBJ2-5; TRBD2 might be the D (5 bases). This CDR3 contains 13 residues. The germline V and J ends were trimmed by 0 bases and 4 bases, with 7 bases remaining between them. Looked up from germline, CDR1 is SGHNT and CDR2 is YYREEE (reference sequence). CDR3 amino acids: CASSLGGLETQYF. In DNA, the CDR3 is TGTGCCAGCAGCTTGGGAGGGTTAGAGACCCAGTACTTC.

The chain is built from TRBV15 and TRBJ2-3; D remains ambiguous. The length of the CDR3 is 12 residues. Germline V gene lookup returns CDR1 LNHNV and CDR2 YYDKDF (reference sequence). Deletions cut 2 bases from V and 5 bases from J, with 5 bases between. Here the CDR3 DNA reads TGTGCCACCAGCAGACCGAGAGATACGCAGTATTTT. Translation gives CATSRPRDTQYF.

V usage is TRBV4-1 and J usage is TRBJ2-2, with 14 nucleotides matching TRBD2. There are 19 residues in the CDR3. The germline V gene encodes CDR1 MGHRA and CDR2 YSYEKL. V dropped 4 bases and J dropped 3; count of bases not matched to a gene: 10. CDR3 residues: CASSRRGLAGVRDTGELFF. Here the CDR3 DNA reads TGCGCCAGCAGCCGGAGGGGACTAGCGGGAGTACGTGACACCGGGGAGCTGTTTTTT.

CDR3 coding DNA: TGTGCCAGCAGCTTAGATAGGGGACGGGGGTACCTCTCTGGAAACACCATATATTTT. It encodes CASSLDRGRGYLSGNTIYF. The rearrangement joins TRBV11-2 to TRBJ1-3; D may be TRBD1 (5 bases). The CDR3 is 19 amino acids. Germline V gene lookup returns CDR1 SGHAT and CDR2 FQNNGV. The V end was cut by 0 bases, the J end by 0 bases, with 18 bases between.

The chain employs TRBV28 and TRBJ1-2; TRBD1 agrees at 11 bases. The length of the CDR3 is 15 residues. Trimming at V came to 5 bases and at J to 4 bases, leaving 6 bases not matched to a gene. The V gene's germline CDR1 is MDHEN and CDR2 SYDVKM. This CDR3 is CASSGQGAPLYGYTF. CDR3 sequence (DNA): TGTGCCAGCAGTGGACAGGGGGCCCCCCTCTATGGCTACACCTTC.

The CDR3 sequence: CASSLKGLAYEQYF. CDR3 in DNA: TGTGCCAGCAGCTTAAAGGGGCTGGCCTACGAGCAGTACTTC. This sequence joins TRBV7-2 and TRBJ2-7; TRBD1 is a possible D gene (5 bases). CDR1 SGHTA and CDR2 FQGNSA come from the germline V gene. The V end was cut by 2 bases, the J end by 2 bases, with 10 bases between. This CDR3 is built from 14 residues.

The chain couples TRBV3-1 (or the pseudogene TRBV3-2) to TRBJ2-1, with D hard to call. Germline CDR1 and CDR2: LGHDT and YNNKEL (reference sequence). V shed 0 bases and J shed 4 bases, with 4 bases lying between them. The CDR3 is made up of 13 amino acids. The CDR3 spells CASSQDRYNEQFF. CDR3 DNA sequence: TGTGCCAGCAGCCAAGACAGATACAATGAGCAGTTCTTC.

The chain combines TRBV7-9 with TRBJ2-7; 10 bases agree with TRBD2. V trimming: 4 bases; J trimming: 3 bases; junction bases outside the gene matches: 3. Germline V lookup: CDR1 SEHNR, CDR2 FQNEAQ (reference sequence). This CDR3 is built from 14 residues. CDR3 nucleotide sequence: TGTGCCAGCAGCTCTAGCGGGGGTTACTACGAGCAGTACTTC. It encodes CASSSSGGYYEQYF.